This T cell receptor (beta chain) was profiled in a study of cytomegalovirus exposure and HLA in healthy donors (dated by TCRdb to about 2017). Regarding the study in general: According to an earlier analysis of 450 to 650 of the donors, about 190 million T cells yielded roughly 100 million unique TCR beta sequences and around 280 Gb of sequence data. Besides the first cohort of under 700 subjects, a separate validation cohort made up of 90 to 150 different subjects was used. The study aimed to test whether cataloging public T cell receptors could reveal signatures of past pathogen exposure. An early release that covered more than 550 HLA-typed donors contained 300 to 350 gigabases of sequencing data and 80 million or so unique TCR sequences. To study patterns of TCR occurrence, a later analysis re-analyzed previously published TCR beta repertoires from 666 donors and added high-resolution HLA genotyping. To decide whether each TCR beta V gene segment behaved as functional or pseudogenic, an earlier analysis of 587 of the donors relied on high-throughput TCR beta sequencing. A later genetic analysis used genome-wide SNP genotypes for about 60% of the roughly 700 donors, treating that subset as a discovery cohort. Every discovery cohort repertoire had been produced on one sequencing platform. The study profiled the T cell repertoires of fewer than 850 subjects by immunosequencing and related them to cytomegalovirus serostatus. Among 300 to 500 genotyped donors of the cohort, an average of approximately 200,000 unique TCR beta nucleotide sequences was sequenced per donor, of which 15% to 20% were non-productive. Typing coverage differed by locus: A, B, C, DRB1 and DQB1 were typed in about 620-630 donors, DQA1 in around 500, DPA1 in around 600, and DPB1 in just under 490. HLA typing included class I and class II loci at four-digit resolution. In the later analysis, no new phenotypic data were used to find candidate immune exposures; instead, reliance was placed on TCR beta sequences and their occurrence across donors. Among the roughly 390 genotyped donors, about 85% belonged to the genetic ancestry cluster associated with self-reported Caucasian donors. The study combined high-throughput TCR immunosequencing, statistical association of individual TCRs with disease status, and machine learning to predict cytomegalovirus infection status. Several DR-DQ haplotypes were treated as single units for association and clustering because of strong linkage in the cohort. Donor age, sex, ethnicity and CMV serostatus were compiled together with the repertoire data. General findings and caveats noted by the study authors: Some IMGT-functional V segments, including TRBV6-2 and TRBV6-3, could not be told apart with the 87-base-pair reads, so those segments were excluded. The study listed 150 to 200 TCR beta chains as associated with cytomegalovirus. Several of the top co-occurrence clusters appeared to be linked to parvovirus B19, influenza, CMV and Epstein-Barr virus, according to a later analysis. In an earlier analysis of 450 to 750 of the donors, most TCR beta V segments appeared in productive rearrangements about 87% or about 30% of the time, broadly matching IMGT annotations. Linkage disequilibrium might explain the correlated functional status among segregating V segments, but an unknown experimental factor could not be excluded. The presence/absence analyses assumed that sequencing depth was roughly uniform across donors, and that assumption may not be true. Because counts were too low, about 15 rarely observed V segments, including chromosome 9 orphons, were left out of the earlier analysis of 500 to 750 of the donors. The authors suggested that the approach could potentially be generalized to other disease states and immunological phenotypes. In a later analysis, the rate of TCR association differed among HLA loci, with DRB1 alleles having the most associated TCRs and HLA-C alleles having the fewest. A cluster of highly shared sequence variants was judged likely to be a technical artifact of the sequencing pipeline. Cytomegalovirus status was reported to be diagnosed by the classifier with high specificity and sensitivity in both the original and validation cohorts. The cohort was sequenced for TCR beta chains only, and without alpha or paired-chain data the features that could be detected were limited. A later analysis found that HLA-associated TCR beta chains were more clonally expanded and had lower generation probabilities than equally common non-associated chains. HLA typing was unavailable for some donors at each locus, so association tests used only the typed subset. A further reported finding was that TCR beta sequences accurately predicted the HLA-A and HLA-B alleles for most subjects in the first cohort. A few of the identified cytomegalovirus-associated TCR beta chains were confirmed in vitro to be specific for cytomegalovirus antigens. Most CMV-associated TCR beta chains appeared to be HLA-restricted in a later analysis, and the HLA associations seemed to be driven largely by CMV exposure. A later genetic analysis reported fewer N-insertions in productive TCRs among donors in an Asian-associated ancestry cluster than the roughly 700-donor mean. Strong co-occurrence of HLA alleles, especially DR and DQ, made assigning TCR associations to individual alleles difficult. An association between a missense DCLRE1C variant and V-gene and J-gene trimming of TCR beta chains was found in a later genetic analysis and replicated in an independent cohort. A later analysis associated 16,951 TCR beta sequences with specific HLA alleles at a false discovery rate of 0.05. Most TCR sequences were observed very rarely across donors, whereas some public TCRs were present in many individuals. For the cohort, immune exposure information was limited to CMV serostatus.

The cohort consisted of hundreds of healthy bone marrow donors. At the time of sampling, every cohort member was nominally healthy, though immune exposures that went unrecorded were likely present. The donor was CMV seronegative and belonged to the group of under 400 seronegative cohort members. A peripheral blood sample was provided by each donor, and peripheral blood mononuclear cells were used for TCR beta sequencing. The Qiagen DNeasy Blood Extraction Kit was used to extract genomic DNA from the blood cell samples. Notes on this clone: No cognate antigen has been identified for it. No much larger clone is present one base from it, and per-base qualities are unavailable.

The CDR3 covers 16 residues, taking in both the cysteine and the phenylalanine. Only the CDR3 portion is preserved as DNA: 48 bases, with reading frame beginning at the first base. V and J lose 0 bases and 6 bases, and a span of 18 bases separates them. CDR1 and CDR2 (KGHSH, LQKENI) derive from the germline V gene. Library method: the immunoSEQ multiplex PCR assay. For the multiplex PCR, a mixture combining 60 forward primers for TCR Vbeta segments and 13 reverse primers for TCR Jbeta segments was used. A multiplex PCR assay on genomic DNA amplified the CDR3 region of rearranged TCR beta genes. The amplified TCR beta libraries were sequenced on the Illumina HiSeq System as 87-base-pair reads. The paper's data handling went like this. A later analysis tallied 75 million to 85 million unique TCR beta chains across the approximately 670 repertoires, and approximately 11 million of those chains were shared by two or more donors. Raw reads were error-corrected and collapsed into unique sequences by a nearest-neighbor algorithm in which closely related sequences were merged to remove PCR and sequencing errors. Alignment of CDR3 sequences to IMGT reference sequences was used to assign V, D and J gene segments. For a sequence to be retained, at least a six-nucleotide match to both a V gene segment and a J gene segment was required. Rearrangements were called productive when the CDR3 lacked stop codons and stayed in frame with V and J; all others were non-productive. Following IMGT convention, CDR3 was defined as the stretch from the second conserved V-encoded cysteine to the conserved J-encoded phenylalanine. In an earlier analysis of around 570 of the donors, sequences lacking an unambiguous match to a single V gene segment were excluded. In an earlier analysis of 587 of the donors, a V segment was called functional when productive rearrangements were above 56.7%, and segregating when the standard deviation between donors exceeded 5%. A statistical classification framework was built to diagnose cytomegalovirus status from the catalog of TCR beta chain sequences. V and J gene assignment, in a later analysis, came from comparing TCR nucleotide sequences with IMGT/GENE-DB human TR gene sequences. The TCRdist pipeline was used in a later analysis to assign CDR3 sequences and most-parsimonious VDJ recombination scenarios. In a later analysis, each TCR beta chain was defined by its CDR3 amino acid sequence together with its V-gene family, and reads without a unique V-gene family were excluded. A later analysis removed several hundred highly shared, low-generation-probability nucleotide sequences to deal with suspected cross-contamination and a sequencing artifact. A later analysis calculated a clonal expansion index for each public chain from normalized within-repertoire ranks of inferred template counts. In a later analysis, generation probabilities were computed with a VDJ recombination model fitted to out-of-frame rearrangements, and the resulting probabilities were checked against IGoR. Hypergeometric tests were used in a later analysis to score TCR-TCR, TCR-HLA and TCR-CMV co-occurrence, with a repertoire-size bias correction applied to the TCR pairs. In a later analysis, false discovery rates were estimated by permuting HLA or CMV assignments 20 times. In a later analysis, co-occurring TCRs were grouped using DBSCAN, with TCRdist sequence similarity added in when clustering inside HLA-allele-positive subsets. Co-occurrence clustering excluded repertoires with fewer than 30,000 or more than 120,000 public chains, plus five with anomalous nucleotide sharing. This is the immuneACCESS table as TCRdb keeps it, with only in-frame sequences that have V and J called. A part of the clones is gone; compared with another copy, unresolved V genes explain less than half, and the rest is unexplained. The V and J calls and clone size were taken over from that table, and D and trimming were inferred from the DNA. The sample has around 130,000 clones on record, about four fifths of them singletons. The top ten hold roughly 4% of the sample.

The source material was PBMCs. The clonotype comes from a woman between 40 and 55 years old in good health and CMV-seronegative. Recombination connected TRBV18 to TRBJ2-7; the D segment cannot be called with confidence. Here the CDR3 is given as CASSPPTTPTPREQYF. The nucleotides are TGTGCCAGCTCACCACCGACCACGCCGACTCCCCGCGAGCAGTACTTC.